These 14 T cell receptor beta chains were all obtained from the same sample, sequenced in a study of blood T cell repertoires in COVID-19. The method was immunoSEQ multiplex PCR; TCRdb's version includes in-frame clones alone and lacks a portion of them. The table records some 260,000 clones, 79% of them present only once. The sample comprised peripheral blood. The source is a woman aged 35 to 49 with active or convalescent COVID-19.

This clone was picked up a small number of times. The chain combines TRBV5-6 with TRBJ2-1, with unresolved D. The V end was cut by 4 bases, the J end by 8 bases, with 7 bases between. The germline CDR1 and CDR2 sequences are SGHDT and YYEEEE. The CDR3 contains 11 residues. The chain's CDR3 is CASSLRDEQFF. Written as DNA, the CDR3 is TGTGCCAGCAGCCTCCGGGATGAGCAGTTCTTC.

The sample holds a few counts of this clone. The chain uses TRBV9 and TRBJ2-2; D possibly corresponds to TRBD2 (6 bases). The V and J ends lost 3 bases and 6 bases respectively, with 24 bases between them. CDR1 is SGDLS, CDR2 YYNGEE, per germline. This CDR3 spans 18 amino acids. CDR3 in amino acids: CASSATSGTGRRAGELFF. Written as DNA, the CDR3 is TGTGCCAGCAGCGCAACCTCCGGGACTGGGCGAAGGGCCGGGGAGCTGTTTTTT.

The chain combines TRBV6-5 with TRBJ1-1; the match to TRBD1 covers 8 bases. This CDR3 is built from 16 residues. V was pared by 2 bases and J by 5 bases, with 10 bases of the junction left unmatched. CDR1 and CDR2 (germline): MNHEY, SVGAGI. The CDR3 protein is CASSYLGQGRRTEAFF. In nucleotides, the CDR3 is TGTGCCAGCAGTTACCTTGGACAGGGACGGAGGACTGAAGCTTTCTTT.

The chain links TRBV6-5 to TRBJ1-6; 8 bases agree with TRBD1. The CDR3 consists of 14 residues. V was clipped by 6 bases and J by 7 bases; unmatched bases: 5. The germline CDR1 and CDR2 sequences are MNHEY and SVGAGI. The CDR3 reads CASSRTGSNSPLHF. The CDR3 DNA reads TGTGCCAGCAGCCGGACAGGGTCCAATTCACCCCTCCACTTT.

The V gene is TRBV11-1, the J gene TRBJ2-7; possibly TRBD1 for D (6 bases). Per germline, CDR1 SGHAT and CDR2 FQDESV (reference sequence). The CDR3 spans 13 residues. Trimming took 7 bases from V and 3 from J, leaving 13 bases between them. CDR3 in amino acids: CASTTRGSYEQYF. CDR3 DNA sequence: TGTGCCAGCACCACGAGGGGGAGCTACGAGCAGTACTTC.

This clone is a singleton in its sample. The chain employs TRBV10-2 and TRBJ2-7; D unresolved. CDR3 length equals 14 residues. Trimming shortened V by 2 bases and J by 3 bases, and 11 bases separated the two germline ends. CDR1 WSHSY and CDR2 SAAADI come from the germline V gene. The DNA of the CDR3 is TGCGCCAGCAGTGAGGATCCGTCACACTACGAGCAGTACGTC. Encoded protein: CASSEDPSHYEQYV.

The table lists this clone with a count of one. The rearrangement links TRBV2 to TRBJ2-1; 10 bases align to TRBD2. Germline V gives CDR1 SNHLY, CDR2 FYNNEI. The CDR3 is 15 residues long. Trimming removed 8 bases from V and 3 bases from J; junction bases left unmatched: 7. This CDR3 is CASALQRGGYNEQFF. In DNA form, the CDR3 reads TGTGCCAGCGCCCTTCAGCGGGGGGGCTACAATGAGCAGTTCTTC.

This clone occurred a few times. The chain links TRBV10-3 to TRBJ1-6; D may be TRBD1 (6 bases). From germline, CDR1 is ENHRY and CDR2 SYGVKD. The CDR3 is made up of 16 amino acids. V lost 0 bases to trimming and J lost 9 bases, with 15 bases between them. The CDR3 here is CAISESLPGAASPLHF. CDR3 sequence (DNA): TGTGCCATCAGTGAGTCGCTACCAGGGGCAGCTTCACCCCTCCACTTT.

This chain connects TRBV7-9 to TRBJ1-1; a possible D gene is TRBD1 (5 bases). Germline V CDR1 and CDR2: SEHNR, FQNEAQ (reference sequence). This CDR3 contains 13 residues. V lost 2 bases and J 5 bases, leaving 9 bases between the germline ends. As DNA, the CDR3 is TGTGCCAGCAGCTTAAAGACAGCTACTGAAGCTTTCTTT. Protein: CASSLKTATEAFF.

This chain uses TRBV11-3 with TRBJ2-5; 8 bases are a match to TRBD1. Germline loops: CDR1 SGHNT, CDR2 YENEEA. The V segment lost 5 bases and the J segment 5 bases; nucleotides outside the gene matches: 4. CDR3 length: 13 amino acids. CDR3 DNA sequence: TGTGCCAGCAGCCCCCGGACAGGGGAGACCCAGTACTTC. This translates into CASSPRTGETQYF.

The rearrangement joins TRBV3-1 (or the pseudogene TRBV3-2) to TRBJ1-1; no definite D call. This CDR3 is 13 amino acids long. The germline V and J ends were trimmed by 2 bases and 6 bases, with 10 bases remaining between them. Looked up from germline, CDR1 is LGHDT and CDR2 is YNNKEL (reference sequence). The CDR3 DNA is TGTGCCAGCAGCCAACTCCCCGGTGCTGAAGCTTTCTTT. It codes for CASSQLPGAEAFF.

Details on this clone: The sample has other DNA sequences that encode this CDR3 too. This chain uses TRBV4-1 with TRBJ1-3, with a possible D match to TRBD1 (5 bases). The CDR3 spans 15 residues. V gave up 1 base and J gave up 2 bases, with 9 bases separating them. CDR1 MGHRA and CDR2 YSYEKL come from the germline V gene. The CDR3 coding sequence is TGCGCCAGCAGCCAAGGTGGCAGGGCTGGAAACACCATATATTTT. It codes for CASSQGGRAGNTIYF.

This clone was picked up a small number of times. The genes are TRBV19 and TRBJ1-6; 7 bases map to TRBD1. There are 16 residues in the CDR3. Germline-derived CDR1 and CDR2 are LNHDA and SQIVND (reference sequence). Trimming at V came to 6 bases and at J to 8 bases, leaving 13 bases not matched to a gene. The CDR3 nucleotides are TGTGCCAGTAGGTCGAAACAGGGGTTGGATTATTCACCCCTCCACTTT. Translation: CASRSKQGLDYSPLHF.

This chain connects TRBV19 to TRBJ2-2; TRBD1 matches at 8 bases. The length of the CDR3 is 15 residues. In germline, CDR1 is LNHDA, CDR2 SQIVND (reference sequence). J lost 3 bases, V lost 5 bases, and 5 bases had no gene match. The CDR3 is CASSLRGRDTGELFF. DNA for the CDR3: TGTGCCAGTAGTCTCAGGGGGCGGGACACCGGGGAGCTGTTTTTT.